The TCR beta chain described here comes from a study of T cells in Graves' hyperthyroidism and ophthalmopathy. TCR beta CDR3 regions were amplified from RNA transcripts. The HTBI primer set was used in a first-round RT-PCR of the TCR CDR3. A single record per CDR3 protein comes from TCRdb applying MiXCR to the multiplex PCR reads. The data hold 450,000 to 550,000 distinct CDR3 sequences, with approximately 25% observed a single time. Trimming cost V 5 bases and J 0 bases, with 11 bases left between them. The CDR3 is 16 residues long. Germline lookup yields CDR1 SGHVS and CDR2 FQNEAQ. The source material was blood. This TCR derives from a woman aged 30 to 39 with Graves' ophthalmopathy. The chain carries TRBV7-8 and TRBJ2-6; a weak D match, TRBD1 (6 bases). The CDR3 DNA sequence: TGTGCCAGCAGCGGAAGGACAGTCTCTGGGGCCAACGTCCTGACTTTC. Protein sequence: CASSGRTVSGANVLTF.